This T cell receptor beta chain was recovered during a study of T cell repertoires in cytomegalovirus infection. Germline CDR1 is SSHAT and CDR2 is FNYEAQ (reference sequence). This CDR3 spans 19 amino acids. J lost 10 bases, V lost 1 base, and 19 bases had no gene match. TCRdb ran MiXCR on the reads and lists one entry per CDR3 protein. The sample has some 560,000 distinct CDR3 sequences; about 39% are singletons. About this clonotype: The antigen is not known.

The clonotype was recovered from a human donor in good health (CMV status not recorded). Some clones in this sample may be carry-over from other donors' samples. V gene TRBV7-7 combines with J gene TRBJ1-6; 7 bases map to TRBD1. Sequencing used cultured PBMCs, obtained from culture after CMV antigen stimulation. CDR3 DNA: TGTGCCAGCAGCTTAGTGGAGGGGGCCGAAGGCGGGGTATGGTCACCCCTCCACTTT. It specifies CASSLVEGAEGGVWSPLHF.